The 27 T cell receptor beta chains presented below share a single source sample, sequenced in a study of vaccination and CD4 T cells after COVID-19. Described treatment: approximately 11-day PBMC culture with coronavirus spike peptide pools or control peptides (ViraFEST assay). Their specific antigens are unknown. Sequencing of cultured CD4+ T cell DNA used the Oncomine TCR Beta short-read assay. In TCRdb, the PCR reads were re-called with MiXCR into one record per CDR3 protein. Among about 15,000 distinct CDR3 sequences listed, 30% were seen once. The sequenced material came from cultured CD4+ T cells from blood. The receptor set was obtained from a human donor with COVID-19.

V usage is TRBV24-1 and J usage is TRBJ2-1; unclear D gene. With 7 bases removed from V and 0 bases from J, the gap between germline ends came to 9 bases. Germline values: CDR1 KGHDR, CDR2 SFDVKD. The CDR3 has 14 residues. This CDR3 is CATRGYGSYNEQFF. The CDR3 DNA reads as TGTGCCACCAGGGGCTATGGCTCCTACAATGAGCAGTTCTTC.

This rearrangement joins TRBV7-2 to TRBJ2-1, with D maybe TRBD1 (6 bases). Germline V gives CDR1 SGHTA, CDR2 FQGNSA. V was shortened by 0 bases and J by 4 bases, with 16 bases between the two germline ends. The CDR3 is made up of 17 amino acids. CDR3 nucleotide sequence: TGTGCCAGCAGCTTAGCGGGTGCGAGGGGACAATACAATGAGCAGTTCTTC. Translating it yields CASSLAGARGQYNEQFF.

This clonotype has a handful of counts. The chain uses TRBV2 and TRBJ1-2, with a possible D match to TRBD1 (5 bases). The germline gives CDR1 SNHLY, CDR2 FYNNEI. V lost 3 bases, J lost 8 bases, and 7 bases lay in between. The CDR3 extends over 11 amino acids. CDR3 bases: TGTGCCAGCAGTGATTGGGGCGGCTACACCTTC. Translated: CASSDWGGYTF.

This sequence joins TRBV19 and TRBJ2-5; TRBD1 matches 8 bases. CDR1 is LNHDA and CDR2 is SQIVND in the germline V gene (reference sequence). The trim removed 3 bases at V and 5 bases at J, leaving 8 bases unmatched. This CDR3 contains 15 residues. In DNA, the CDR3 is TGTGCCAGTAGTATCTTCCAGGGGGCTGGGGAGACCCAGTACTTC. This sequence encodes CASSIFQGAGETQYF.

This clonotype was seen only once. CDR3 sequence: CASTMSWINTGELFF. The CDR3, as DNA: TGTGCCAGCACCATGAGCTGGATCAACACCGGGGAGCTGTTTTTT. The rearrangement joins TRBV7-2 to TRBJ2-2; D not resolved. Germline values: CDR1 SGHTA, CDR2 FQGNSA. Trimming removed 7 bases at V and 2 bases at J, with 14 bases between. This CDR3 spans 15 amino acids.

This clonotype was recorded a few times. The chain carries TRBV24-1 and TRBJ2-2; 9 bases are shared with TRBD2. Trimming cost V 4 bases and J 6 bases; bases outside gene matches: 5. From germline, CDR1 is KGHDR and CDR2 SFDVKD. The CDR3 has 15 residues. The CDR3 loop is CATSELSGGAGELFF. The CDR3 DNA is TGTGCCACCAGTGAACTTAGCGGGGGCGCCGGGGAGCTGTTTTTT.

On this clonotype itself: One end of the junction fails to match germline, which may point to a read error. This chain connects TRBV18 to TRBJ1-5, with 9 bases aligning to TRBD1. CDR1 is KGHSH, CDR2 LQKENI, per germline. The CDR3 runs 15 residues. DNA for the CDR3: TGTGCCAGCTCACCGGACAGGGGAGGCAATCAGTCCCAGCATTTT. The encoded protein is CASSPDRGGNQSQHF.

This clonotype was picked up a small number of times. This chain joins TRBV6-1 and TRBJ1-6; no firm D call. Germline V lookup: CDR1 MNHNS, CDR2 SASEGT. CDR3 length: 14 residues. With 7 bases removed from V and 0 bases from J, the gap between germline ends came to 7 bases. CDR3 region: CASMPYSYNSPLHF. The CDR3 nucleotides read TGTGCCAGCATGCCATACTCCTATAATTCACCCCTCCACTTT.

This clonotype was counted between two and nine times. The chain employs TRBV6-1 and TRBJ2-2; 12 bases are shared with TRBD2. CDR1 MNHNS and CDR2 SASEGT come from the germline V gene. V lost 10 bases and J lost 3; bases outside the gene matches: 15. There are 18 residues in the CDR3. The CDR3 is CAILEGLAGGPHTGELFF. For the CDR3, the DNA is TGTGCCATTTTGGAAGGTCTAGCGGGGGGGCCGCACACCGGGGAGCTGTTTTTT.

V and J are TRBV27 and TRBJ1-2, with 8 bases lining up with TRBD1. The CDR3 contains 14 residues. J was trimmed by 4 bases and V by 7 bases; bases with no gene match: 8. The germline CDR1 and CDR2 sequences are MNHEY and SMNVEV (reference sequence). The CDR3 protein is CASNPTGVSYGYTF. DNA for the CDR3: TGTGCCAGCAACCCGACAGGGGTCAGCTATGGCTACACCTTC.

The rearrangement uses TRBV5-6 and TRBJ2-5, with D perhaps assigned TRBD1 or TRBD2 (5 bases each). This CDR3 is built from 15 residues. The germline CDR1 and CDR2 sequences are SGHDT and YYEEEE. Trimming cost V 3 bases and J 7 bases, with 19 bases left between them. CDR3 in amino acids: CASSSWGSLPGTQYF. The CDR3 nucleotides are TGTGCCAGCAGCTCCTGGGGGAGTCTTCCGGGGACCCAGTACTTC.

The gene calls are TRBV20-1 and TRBJ1-1; 8 bases line up with TRBD1. The CDR3 has 16 residues. J was trimmed by 3 bases and V by 0 bases; bases with no gene match: 9. Germline V lookup: CDR1 DFQATT, CDR2 SNEGSKA (reference sequence). CDR3 in DNA: TGCAGTGCTAGAGATTGGGCAGGGGGCTACGACACTGAAGCTTTCTTT. The encoded protein is CSARDWAGGYDTEAFF.

The chain has TRBV6-2 or TRBV6-3 and TRBJ2-7; D ambiguous. The CDR3 has 12 amino acids. The germline V and J ends were trimmed by 2 bases and 3 bases, with 5 bases remaining between them. CDR1 is MNHEY and CDR2 is SVGEGT in the germline V gene. DNA of the CDR3: TGTGCCAGCAGTTACCAAGGCTACGAGCAGTACTTC. As protein: CASSYQGYEQYF.

The gene calls are TRBV6-1 and TRBJ2-3, with D perhaps TRBD1 or TRBD2 (5 bases each). Germline V CDR1 and CDR2: MNHNS, SASEGT. There are 14 residues in the CDR3. V was cut by 6 bases and J by 2 bases, with 12 bases left in between. This CDR3 reads CASRLMGTTDTQYF. CDR3 DNA: TGTGCCAGCAGACTCATGGGGACCACAGATACGCAGTATTTT.

This clonotype was seen only a few times. The genes are TRBV15 and TRBJ1-6; 7 nucleotides line up with TRBD1. The CDR3 loop spans 16 amino acids. V lost 5 bases, J lost 6 bases, and 10 bases stayed unmatched. CDR1 and CDR2 from the germline V gene are LNHNV and YYDKDF (reference sequence). The CDR3: CATSGRRGGSNSPLHF. CDR3 nucleotides: TGTGCCACCAGCGGAAGGAGAGGGGGCAGTAATTCACCCCTCCACTTT.

This clonotype was seen a few times. The chain employs TRBV20-1 and TRBJ2-4; D is possibly TRBD2 (5 bases). The CDR3 extends over 17 amino acids. V was clipped by 1 base and J by 1 base, with 17 bases between them. Germline V gene lookup returns CDR1 DFQATT and CDR2 SNEGSKA (reference sequence). In DNA form, the CDR3 reads TGCAGTGCTAGAGCCGGCGGGCTGGCTTGGGCCAAAAACATTCAGTACTTC. It yields the protein CSARAGGLAWAKNIQYF.

V is TRBV10-3 and J is TRBJ2-5; 13 bases line up with TRBD2. This CDR3 has 17 amino acids. Germline V gene lookup returns CDR1 ENHRY and CDR2 SYGVKD. Losses at the gene ends were 10 bases for V and 2 bases for J; bases not matched to a gene: 13. DNA for the CDR3: TGTGCCACCGGACTAGCGGGGGCCATACAATATCAAGAGACCCAGTACTTC. Amino acids: CATGLAGAIQYQETQYF.

The rearrangement links TRBV5-1 to TRBJ2-5; TRBD2 might be the D (6 bases). Looked up from germline, CDR1 is SGHRS and CDR2 is YFSETQ. Trimming shortened V by 0 bases and J by 2 bases, and 8 bases separated the two germline ends. The CDR3 consists of 14 residues. CDR3 residues: CASSLGAGQETQYF. In DNA form, the CDR3 reads TGCGCCAGCAGCTTGGGGGCGGGACAAGAGACCCAGTACTTC. Full variable domain (rest looked up from reference TRBV5-1 and TRBJ2-5): KAGVTQTPRYLIKTRGQQVTLSCSPISGHRSVSWYQQTPGQGLQFLFEYFSETQRNKGNFPGRFSGRQFSNSRSEMNVSTLELGDSALYLCASSLGAGQETQYFGPGTRLLVL.

The table lists this clonotype with a few counts. J is TRBJ2-1 and V is TRBV9; D is ambiguous. V was cut by 2 bases and J by 4 bases, with 13 bases left in between. The length of the CDR3 is 15 residues. Germline CDR1 and CDR2: SGDLS and YYNGEE. The CDR3 loop reads CASSVEAGLYNEQFF. Written as DNA, the CDR3 is TGTGCCAGCAGCGTCGAGGCAGGTCTTTACAATGAGCAGTTCTTC.

Only a few counts were recorded for this clonotype. The rearrangement uses TRBV15 and TRBJ1-3; no reliable D call. Trimming took off 1 base at V and 8 bases at J, with 21 bases between the two ends. The CDR3 covers 17 residues. CDR1 and CDR2 (germline): LNHNV, YYDKDF (reference sequence). The CDR3 DNA sequence: TGTGCCACCAGCAGAGGGGTGAGAGGCAACCTACGGGACACCATATATTTT. Translated, it gives CATSRGVRGNLRDTIYF.

This clonotype was seen more than once but under ten times. This chain connects TRBV6-5 to TRBJ1-5; D possibly corresponds to TRBD1 (6 bases). This CDR3 region has 17 residues. Trimming pared 2 bases from V and 2 bases from J, leaving 16 bases between. Looked up from germline, CDR1 is MNHEY and CDR2 is SVGAGI. Here the CDR3 reads CASSYLTSGVGNQPQHF. The CDR3 nucleotides are TGTGCCAGCAGTTACCTTACCTCAGGGGTGGGCAATCAGCCCCAGCATTTT.

V and J are TRBV19 and TRBJ2-5, with 11 bases aligning to TRBD1. The junction had 8 bases not matched to a gene; V was cut back by 4 bases and J by 4 bases. CDR3 length: 16 amino acids. Germline-derived CDR1 and CDR2 are LNHDA and SQIVND (reference sequence). The CDR3 sequence is CASSKGQGAQVETQYF. Here the CDR3 DNA reads TGTGCCAGTAGTAAAGGACAGGGGGCGCAGGTAGAGACCCAGTACTTC.

The V call is TRBV6-5, the J call TRBJ1-5, with a weak D call TRBD1 (6 bases). CDR3 length equals 16 residues. V lost 0 bases, J lost 5 bases, and 14 bases lay in between. Germline V gene lookup returns CDR1 MNHEY and CDR2 SVGAGI. The CDR3 DNA reads as TGTGCCAGCAGTTACTCGGCAGGGGAGAAGGATCAGCCCCAGCATTTT. It encodes CASSYSAGEKDQPQHF.

The rearrangement uses TRBV5-1 and TRBJ1-2; D remains unclear. Trimming stripped 1 base from V and 6 bases from J, with 13 bases between. The CDR3 is 14 amino acids. Germline V gene data show CDR1 as SGHRS and CDR2 as YFSETQ. For the CDR3, the DNA is TGCGCCAGCAGCTTGTCCGGCAGCCCCCATGGCTACACCTTC. Translating gives CASSLSGSPHGYTF.

The chain carries TRBV14 and TRBJ1-1; D remains ambiguous. The CDR3 is made up of 15 amino acids. V lost 2 bases and J 2 bases, leaving 12 bases between the germline ends. Germline CDR1 SGHDN, CDR2 FVKESK. In nucleotides, the CDR3 is TGTGCCAGCAGCCAAAATTTGGGAGTTAACACTGAAGCTTTCTTT. Its translation is CASSQNLGVNTEAFF.

This clonotype has only a few counts. The chain couples TRBV15 to TRBJ1-4, with D hard to call. There are 14 residues in the CDR3. Deletions cut 3 bases from V and 5 bases from J, with 10 bases between. CDR1 is LNHNV, CDR2 YYDKDF, per germline (reference sequence). CDR3: CATSSQELNEKLFF. The CDR3 DNA follows: TGTGCCACCAGCAGTCAGGAACTCAATGAAAAACTGTTTTTT.

The J gene is TRBJ2-1, the V gene TRBV7-9; possible D gene TRBD2, 5 bases. This CDR3 comprises 15 residues. Trimming took 0 bases from V and 2 from J, leaving 8 bases between them. In germline, CDR1 is SEHNR, CDR2 FQNEAQ (reference sequence). The CDR3 loop is CASSLAGSAYNEQFF. In DNA, the CDR3 is TGTGCCAGCAGCTTAGCGGGGAGTGCCTACAATGAGCAGTTCTTC.